This TCR beta chain is drawn from a study of T cells in Graves' hyperthyroidism and ophthalmopathy. About this clonotype itself: What it binds is not known.

Amplification of TCR beta CDR3 regions used RNA as the template. Carried out on the TCR CDR3, a first-round RT-PCR used the HTBI primer set. TCRdb re-analysed the multiplex PCR reads in MiXCR, keeping a single row per CDR3 protein. The data contain about 400,000 distinct CDR3 sequences, approximately 15% of them singletons. Study-wide results and caveats: Expanded thyroid clonotypes (above 0.001) were mostly also found in blood.

The germline gives CDR1 SGHAT, CDR2 FQNNGV. CDR3 length: 17 amino acids. Trimming cost V 5 bases and J 0 bases; bases outside gene matches: 7. The genes are TRBV11-2 and TRBJ2-7; 13 bases align to TRBD2. The origin of this receptor is a woman under 30 with Graves' hyperthyroidism. The sequenced material came from blood. The CDR3: CASSLGTSGMSSYEQYF. CDR3 coding DNA: TGTGCCAGCAGCCTTGGGACTAGCGGGATGAGCTCCTACGAGCAGTACTTC.